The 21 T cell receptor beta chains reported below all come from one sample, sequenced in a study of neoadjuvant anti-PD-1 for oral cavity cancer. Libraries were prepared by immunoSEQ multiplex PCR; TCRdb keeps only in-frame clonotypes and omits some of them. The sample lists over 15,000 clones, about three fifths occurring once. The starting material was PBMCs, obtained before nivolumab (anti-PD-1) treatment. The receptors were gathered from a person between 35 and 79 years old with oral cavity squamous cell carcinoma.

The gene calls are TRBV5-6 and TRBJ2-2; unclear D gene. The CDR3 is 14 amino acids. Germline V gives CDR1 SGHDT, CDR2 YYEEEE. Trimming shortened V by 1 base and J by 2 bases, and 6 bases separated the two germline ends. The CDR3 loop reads CASSLRYNTGELFF. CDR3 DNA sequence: TGTGCCAGCAGCTTGCGCTATAACACCGGGGAGCTGTTTTTT.

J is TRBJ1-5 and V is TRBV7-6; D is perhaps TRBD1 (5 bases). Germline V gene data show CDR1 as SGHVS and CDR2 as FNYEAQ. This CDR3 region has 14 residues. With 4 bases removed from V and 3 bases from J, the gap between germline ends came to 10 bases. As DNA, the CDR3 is TGTGCCAGCAGCTACCAGGGAATCAATCAGCCCCAGCATTTT. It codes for CASSYQGINQPQHF.

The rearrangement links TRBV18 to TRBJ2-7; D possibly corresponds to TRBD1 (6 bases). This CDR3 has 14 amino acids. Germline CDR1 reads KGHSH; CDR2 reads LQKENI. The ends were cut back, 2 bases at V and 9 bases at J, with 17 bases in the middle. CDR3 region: CASSPGEAEGGQYF. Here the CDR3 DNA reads TGTGCCAGCTCACCAGGGGAAGCGGAAGGGGGGCAGTACTTC.

CDR3 residues: CASSSPGRPGQETQYF. The DNA of the CDR3 is TGTGCCAGCAGTTCACCCGGCCGTCCTGGCCAAGAGACCCAGTACTTC. This sequence joins TRBV6-5 and TRBJ2-5; D is uncertain. Germline V CDR1 and CDR2: MNHEY, SVGAGI. The CDR3 totals 16 residues. V dropped 4 bases and J dropped 1 base, with 16 bases sitting between them.

The DNA of the CDR3 is TGCAGCGTTGATGGGGGGGCCGGCACAGATACGCAGTATTTT. It is translated as CSVDGGAGTDTQYF. This sequence joins TRBV29-1 and TRBJ2-3, with D possibly being TRBD2 (7 bases). V lost 3 bases and J lost 1, with 11 bases in between. The V gene's germline CDR1 is SQVTM and CDR2 ANQGSEA. The CDR3 loop spans 14 amino acids.

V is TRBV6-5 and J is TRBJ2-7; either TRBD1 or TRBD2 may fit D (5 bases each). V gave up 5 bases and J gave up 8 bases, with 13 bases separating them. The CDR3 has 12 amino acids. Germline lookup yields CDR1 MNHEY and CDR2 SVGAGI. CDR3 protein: CASSQRSGQQYF. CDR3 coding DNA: TGTGCCAGCAGTCAGAGGTCGGGACAGCAGTACTTC.

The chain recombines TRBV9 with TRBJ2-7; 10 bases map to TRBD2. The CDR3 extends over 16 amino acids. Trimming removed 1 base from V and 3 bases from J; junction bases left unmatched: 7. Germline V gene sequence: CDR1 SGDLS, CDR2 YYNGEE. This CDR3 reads CASSVTASGSLYEQYF. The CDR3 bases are TGTGCCAGCAGCGTAACCGCTAGCGGGAGCCTCTACGAGCAGTACTTC. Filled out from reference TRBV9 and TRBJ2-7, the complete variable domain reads DSGVTQTPKHLITATGQRVTLRCSPRSGDLSVYWYQQSLDQGLQFLIQYYNGEERAKGNILERFSAQQFPDLHSELNLSSLELGDSALYFCASSVTASGSLYEQYFGPGTRLTVT.

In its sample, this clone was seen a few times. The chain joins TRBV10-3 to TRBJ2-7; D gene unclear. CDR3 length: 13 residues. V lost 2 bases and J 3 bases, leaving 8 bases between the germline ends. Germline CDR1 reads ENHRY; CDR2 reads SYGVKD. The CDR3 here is CAISEDFYYEQYF. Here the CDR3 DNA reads TGTGCCATCAGTGAGGACTTCTACTACGAGCAGTACTTC.

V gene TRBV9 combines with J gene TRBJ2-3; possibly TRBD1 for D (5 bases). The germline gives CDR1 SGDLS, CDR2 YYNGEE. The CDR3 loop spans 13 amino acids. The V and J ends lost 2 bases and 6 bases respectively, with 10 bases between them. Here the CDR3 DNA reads TGTGCCAGCAGCGTCCAGGGTTCCGATACGCAGTATTTT. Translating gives CASSVQGSDTQYF.

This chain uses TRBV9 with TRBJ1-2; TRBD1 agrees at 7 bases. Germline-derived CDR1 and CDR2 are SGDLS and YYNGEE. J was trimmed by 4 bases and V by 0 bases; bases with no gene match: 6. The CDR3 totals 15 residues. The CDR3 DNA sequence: TGTGCCAGCAGCGTAGGGGACAGTTTCTCCTATGGCTACACCTTC. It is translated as CASSVGDSFSYGYTF.

The CDR3 coding sequence is TGCAGCGTCGGGGCGGGGGAGACCCAGTACTTC. Residues: CSVGAGETQYF. The J gene is TRBJ2-5, the V gene TRBV29-1, with D perhaps matching TRBD2 (6 bases). The germline CDR1 and CDR2 sequences are SQVTM and ANQGSEA. The CDR3 is made up of 11 amino acids. The V gene lost 6 bases and the J gene lost 5 bases, with 10 bases spanning the gap.

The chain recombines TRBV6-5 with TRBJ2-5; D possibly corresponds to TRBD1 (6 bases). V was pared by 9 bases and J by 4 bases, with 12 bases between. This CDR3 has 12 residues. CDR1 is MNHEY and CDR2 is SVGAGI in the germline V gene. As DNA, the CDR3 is TGTGCCAGTAGGGGGATAGGAGAGACCCAGTACTTC. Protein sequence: CASRGIGETQYF.

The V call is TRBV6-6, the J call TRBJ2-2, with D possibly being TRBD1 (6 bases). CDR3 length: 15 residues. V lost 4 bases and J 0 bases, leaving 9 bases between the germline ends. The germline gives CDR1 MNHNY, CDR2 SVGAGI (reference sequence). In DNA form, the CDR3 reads TGTGCCAGCAGTTGGACAGAGACGAACACCGGGGAGCTGTTTTTT. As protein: CASSWTETNTGELFF.

The CDR3: CASSRGLSGNTIYF. The CDR3 DNA reads TGTGCCAGCAGTAGGGGACTCTCTGGAAACACCATATATTTT. The V and J genes are TRBV6-5 and TRBJ1-3, with a possible D match to TRBD1 (5 bases). In germline, CDR1 is MNHEY, CDR2 SVGAGI. Trimming left V 5 bases short and J 0 bases short, with 8 bases between. The CDR3 consists of 14 residues.

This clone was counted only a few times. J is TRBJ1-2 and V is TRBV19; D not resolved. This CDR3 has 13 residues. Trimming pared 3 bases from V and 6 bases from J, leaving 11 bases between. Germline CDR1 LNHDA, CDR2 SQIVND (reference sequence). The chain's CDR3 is CASSMGRADGYTF. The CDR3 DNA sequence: TGTGCCAGTAGTATGGGAAGGGCCGATGGCTACACCTTC.

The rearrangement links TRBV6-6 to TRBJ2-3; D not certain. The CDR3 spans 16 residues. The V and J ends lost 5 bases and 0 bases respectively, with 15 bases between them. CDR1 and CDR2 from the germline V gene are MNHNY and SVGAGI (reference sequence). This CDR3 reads CASSLYRSPSTDTQYF. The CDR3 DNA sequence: TGTGCCAGCAGTCTGTACCGTAGTCCTAGCACAGATACGCAGTATTTT.

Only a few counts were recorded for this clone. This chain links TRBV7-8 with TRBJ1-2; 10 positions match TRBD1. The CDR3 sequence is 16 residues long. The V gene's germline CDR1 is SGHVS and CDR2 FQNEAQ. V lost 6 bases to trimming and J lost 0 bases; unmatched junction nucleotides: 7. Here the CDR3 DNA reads TGTGCCAGCAGTGAGGGACAGGGGTCCTCTAACTATGGCTACACCTTC. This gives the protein CASSEGQGSSNYGYTF.

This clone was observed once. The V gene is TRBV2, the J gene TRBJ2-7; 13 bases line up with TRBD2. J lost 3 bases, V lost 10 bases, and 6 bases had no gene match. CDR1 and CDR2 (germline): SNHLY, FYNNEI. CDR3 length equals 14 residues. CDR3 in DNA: TGTGCCATATCCGGGACTAGCGGGGTCTACGAGCAGTACTTC. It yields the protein CAISGTSGVYEQYF.

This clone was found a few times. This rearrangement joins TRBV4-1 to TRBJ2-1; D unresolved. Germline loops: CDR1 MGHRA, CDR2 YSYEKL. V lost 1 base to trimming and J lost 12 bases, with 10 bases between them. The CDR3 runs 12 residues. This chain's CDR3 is CASSQGGYGQFF. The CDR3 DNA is TGCGCCAGCAGCCAAGGGGGATATGGGCAGTTCTTC.

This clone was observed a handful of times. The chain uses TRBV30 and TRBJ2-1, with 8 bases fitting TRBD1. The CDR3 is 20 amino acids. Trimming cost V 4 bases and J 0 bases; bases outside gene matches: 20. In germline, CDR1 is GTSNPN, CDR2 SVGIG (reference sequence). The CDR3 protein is CAWKDKQPRTGRLSYNEQFF. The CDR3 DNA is TGTGCCTGGAAAGACAAACAACCCCGGACAGGGCGCCTCTCCTACAATGAGCAGTTCTTC. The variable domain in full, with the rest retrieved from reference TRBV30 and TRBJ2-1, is SQTIHQWPATLVQPVGSPLSLECTVEGTSNPNLYWYRQAAGRGLQLLFYSVGIGQISSEVPQNLSASRPQDRQFILSSKKLLLSDSGFYLCAWKDKQPRTGRLSYNEQFFGPGTRLTVL.

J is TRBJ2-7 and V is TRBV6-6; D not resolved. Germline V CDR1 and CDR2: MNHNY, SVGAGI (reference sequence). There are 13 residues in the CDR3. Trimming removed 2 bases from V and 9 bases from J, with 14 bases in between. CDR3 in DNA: TGTGCCAGCAGTTACGGGTCACTACGTGGGCAGTACTTC. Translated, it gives CASSYGSLRGQYF.